The next 21 T cell receptor beta chains were all read from a single sample in a study of T cell changes during pregnancy in multiple sclerosis. The data were produced by immunoSEQ multiplex PCR, yet TCRdb's version contains in-frame clones alone and is incomplete. The sample yields 35,000 to 45,000 clones, more than 85% seen once. The specimen comprised CD8+ T cells from peripheral blood mononuclear cells, sampled in the first trimester of pregnancy. The source is a female donor with multiple sclerosis, enrolled in a pregnancy study.

Comments on this clone: A much bigger clone sits one base away, suggesting this may be a read error. The V gene is TRBV9, the J gene TRBJ2-5, with 12 bases identical to TRBD1. V gave up 4 bases and J gave up 7 bases; unmatched junction bases: 17. The germline V gene has CDR1 SGDLS and CDR2 YYNGEE. The CDR3 loop spans 18 amino acids. The CDR3 bases are TGTGCCAGCAGCTCACTATACGATGGGACAGGGGGCCGGGGGACCCAGTACTTC. It is translated as CASSSLYDGTGGRGTQYF.

The V gene is TRBV10-3, the J gene TRBJ1-1, with 8 nucleotides matching TRBD1. V lost 11 bases to trimming and J lost 4 bases; unmatched junction nucleotides: 12. This CDR3 has 14 amino acids. Germline V gene lookup returns CDR1 ENHRY and CDR2 SYGVKD. Here the CDR3 reads CASSGQDVLTEAFF. DNA of the CDR3: TGTGCCTCCTCGGGACAGGACGTCCTCACTGAAGCTTTCTTT.

The chain carries TRBV9 and TRBJ1-2, with 7 bases lining up with TRBD1. This CDR3 has 15 residues. From germline, CDR1 is SGDLS and CDR2 YYNGEE. Trimming at V came to 0 bases and at J to 3 bases, leaving 5 bases not matched to a gene. CDR3 sequence: CASSVGQGSDYGYTF. The CDR3 DNA reads as TGTGCCAGCAGCGTAGGACAGGGATCGGACTATGGCTACACCTTC.

The chain uses TRBV15 and TRBJ2-2; a possible D gene is TRBD1 (6 bases). There are 15 residues in the CDR3. Trimming left V 7 bases short and J 0 bases short, with 12 bases between. The germline V gene encodes CDR1 LNHNV and CDR2 YYDKDF (reference sequence). CDR3 coding DNA: TGTGCCACCACCGAGGACAGTACGAACACCGGGGAGCTGTTTTTT. Amino acid sequence: CATTEDSTNTGELFF.

The chain employs TRBV29-1 and TRBJ2-3; 9 bases are shared with TRBD2. J was trimmed by 6 bases and V by 5 bases; bases with no gene match: 6. The germline CDR1 and CDR2 sequences are SQVTM and ANQGSEA. This CDR3 contains 13 residues. CDR3 residues: CSVCSGGFDTQYF. CDR3 nucleotide sequence: TGCAGCGTTTGTAGCGGGGGCTTCGATACGCAGTATTTT.

This clone was observed at least ten times. The rearrangement joins TRBV6-4 to TRBJ1-2, with D perhaps TRBD1 (5 bases). Trimming took 2 bases from V and 7 from J, leaving 20 bases between them. Germline loops: CDR1 MRHNA, CDR2 SNTAGT. This CDR3 spans 16 amino acids. The DNA for the CDR3 is TGTGCCAGCAGTGACAGGGCAGGGACTGGCCCTGGTGGCTACACCTTC. This codes for CASSDRAGTGPGGYTF.

This clone was detected once. V is TRBV6-6 and J is TRBJ1-1, with D maybe TRBD1 (6 bases). Germline V gene data show CDR1 as MNHNY and CDR2 as SVGAGI (reference sequence). V was pared by 6 bases and J by 3 bases, with 14 bases between. The CDR3 is made up of 14 amino acids. This CDR3 is CASSEQGAYTEAFF. Written as DNA, the CDR3 is TGTGCCAGCAGCGAACAGGGAGCGTACACTGAAGCTTTCTTT.

V gene TRBV7-3 combines with J gene TRBJ2-2, with TRBD2 as a possible D gene (6 bases). The CDR3 loop spans 13 amino acids. Trimming pared 3 bases from V and 8 bases from J, leaving 10 bases between. Germline lookup yields CDR1 SGHTA and CDR2 FQGTGA. This chain's CDR3 is CASSFGGTGELFF. CDR3 in DNA: TGTGCCAGCAGCTTTGGAGGGACTGGGGAGCTGTTTTTT.

This rearrangement joins TRBV5-1 to TRBJ1-3; 8 bases agree with TRBD1. CDR1 and CDR2 from the germline V gene are SGHRS and YFSETQ. V trimming: 0 bases; J trimming: 3 bases; junction bases outside the gene matches: 20. This CDR3 contains 21 residues. The CDR3 here is CASSLVPAGTGYLYRGNTIYF. In nucleotides, the CDR3 is TGCGCCAGCAGCTTGGTCCCCGCCGGGACAGGCTACCTCTATCGTGGAAACACCATATATTTT. Full variable domain (missing parts from reference TRBV5-1 and TRBJ1-3): KAGVTQTPRYLIKTRGQQVTLSCSPISGHRSVSWYQQTPGQGLQFLFEYFSETQRNKGNFPGRFSGRQFSNSRSEMNVSTLELGDSALYLCASSLVPAGTGYLYRGNTIYFGEGSWLTVV.

The rearrangement uses TRBV21-1 and TRBJ1-6; the table's TRBD1 call for D was not verified on the DNA. TRBV21-1 is described as a pseudogene. The CDR3 extends over 17 amino acids. CDR3 sequence reads: CASSSSKGARFKSPLHF. The CDR3 coding sequence is TGTGCCAGCAGCTCATCGAAGGGGGCGCGGTTTAAATCACCCCTCCACTTT.

V gene TRBV7-9 combines with J gene TRBJ1-1; 8 bases match TRBD1. Germline CDR1 SEHNR, CDR2 FQNEAQ (reference sequence). The ends lost 5 bases at V and 1 base at J; junction bases unmatched: 12. The CDR3 runs 17 residues. The CDR3 here is CASSVWGTGSTNTEAFF. CDR3 nucleotide sequence: TGTGCCAGCAGCGTATGGGGGACAGGATCCACGAACACTGAAGCTTTCTTT.

The chain couples TRBV10-1 to TRBJ2-3, with 7 bases fitting TRBD2. The germline gives CDR1 WNHNN, CDR2 SYGVQD (reference sequence). This CDR3 region has 16 residues. Trimming at V came to 4 bases and at J to 3 bases, leaving 10 bases not matched to a gene. CDR3 DNA: TGCGCCAGCAGTGCCCGATCCGGACTAGGAACAGATACGCAGTATTTT. It encodes CASSARSGLGTDTQYF.

The gene calls are TRBV7-6 and TRBJ2-5, with D possibly being TRBD2 (6 bases). Germline CDR1 reads SGHVS; CDR2 reads FNYEAQ. The CDR3 loop spans 16 amino acids. Trimming left V 3 bases short and J 5 bases short, with 19 bases between. CDR3 in amino acids: CASSFVYGAEGETQYF. CDR3 in DNA: TGTGCCAGCAGCTTCGTTTATGGGGCGGAGGGGGAGACCCAGTACTTC.

The V gene is TRBV6-1, the J gene TRBJ1-4; D gene uncertain. Germline-derived CDR1 and CDR2 are MNHNS and SASEGT. V lost 2 bases and J 5 bases, leaving 9 bases between the germline ends. The CDR3 has 14 amino acids. CDR3 nucleotides: TGTGCCAGCAGTGAAAGGGAGGAGAATGAAAAACTGTTTTTT. It encodes CASSEREENEKLFF.

The V and J genes are TRBV9 and TRBJ2-3; TRBD2 matches 7 bases. Germline V gene lookup returns CDR1 SGDLS and CDR2 YYNGEE. The CDR3 sequence is 16 residues long. The J segment lost 5 bases and the V segment lost 0 bases, leaving 9 bases of the junction unmatched. The CDR3 loop is CASSVALAESGDTQYF. The DNA of the CDR3 is TGTGCCAGCAGCGTAGCTCTAGCGGAAAGCGGAGATACGCAGTATTTT.

This chain joins TRBV15 and TRBJ1-5, with unresolved D. The CDR3 contains 15 residues. Germline-derived CDR1 and CDR2 are LNHNV and YYDKDF (reference sequence). The ends were cut back, 2 bases at V and 4 bases at J, with 12 bases in the middle. The CDR3 protein is CATSRSKHGNQPQHF. CDR3 coding DNA: TGTGCCACCAGCAGATCCAAACACGGGAATCAGCCCCAGCATTTT.

The chain carries TRBV5-1 and TRBJ1-3, with D possibly being TRBD1 (6 bases). CDR1 is SGHRS and CDR2 is YFSETQ in the germline V gene. The CDR3 is made up of 16 amino acids. V gave up 4 bases and J gave up 0 bases, with 14 bases separating them. This CDR3 reads CASSTGTGSSGNTIYF. The CDR3 DNA reads as TGCGCCAGCAGCACAGGGACGGGGAGCTCTGGAAACACCATATATTTT.

This clone was counted between two and nine times. The chain is built from TRBV4-1 and TRBJ1-1; TRBD1 matches 7 bases. Germline assignment: CDR1 MGHRA and CDR2 YSYEKL. With 4 bases clipped from V and 5 bases from J, the junction kept 1 base outside the gene matches. The CDR3 is made up of 12 amino acids. The CDR3 protein is CASSLTGTEAFF. The CDR3 DNA reads as TGCGCCAGCAGCCTGACAGGGACTGAAGCTTTCTTT.

The V and J genes are TRBV5-1 and TRBJ1-1; the D gene is possibly TRBD1 (6 bases). In germline, CDR1 is SGHRS, CDR2 YFSETQ. V was clipped by 2 bases and J by 4 bases, with 15 bases between them. The CDR3 sequence is 15 residues long. Here the CDR3 reads CASSLLQGGSTEAFF. CDR3 coding DNA: TGCGCCAGCAGCTTACTACAGGGTGGATCCACTGAAGCTTTCTTT.

This clone occurred once. V usage is TRBV14 and J usage is TRBJ1-2; no reliable D call. The germline V gene has CDR1 SGHDN and CDR2 FVKESK. V dropped 5 bases and J dropped 0 bases, with 7 bases sitting between them. The CDR3 has 13 amino acids. The CDR3 here is CASSSGTNYGYTF. CDR3 DNA: TGTGCCAGCAGCTCCGGGACTAACTATGGCTACACCTTC. Filled out from reference TRBV14 and TRBJ1-2, the complete variable domain reads EAGVTQFPSHSVIEKGQTVTLRCDPISGHDNLYWYRRVMGKEIKFLLHFVKESKQDESGMPNNRFLAERTGGTYSTLKVQPAELEDSGVYFCASSSGTNYGYTFGSGTRLTVV.

The chain carries TRBV5-1 and TRBJ2-7, with TRBD2 matching over 10 bases. This CDR3 contains 14 residues. V shed 8 bases and J 2 bases; nucleotides not matched to a gene: 7. Germline CDR1 and CDR2: SGHRS and YFSETQ. This CDR3 reads CASCLAGVPYEQYF. The CDR3 nucleotides read TGCGCCAGTTGTCTAGCGGGGGTTCCCTACGAGCAGTACTTC.